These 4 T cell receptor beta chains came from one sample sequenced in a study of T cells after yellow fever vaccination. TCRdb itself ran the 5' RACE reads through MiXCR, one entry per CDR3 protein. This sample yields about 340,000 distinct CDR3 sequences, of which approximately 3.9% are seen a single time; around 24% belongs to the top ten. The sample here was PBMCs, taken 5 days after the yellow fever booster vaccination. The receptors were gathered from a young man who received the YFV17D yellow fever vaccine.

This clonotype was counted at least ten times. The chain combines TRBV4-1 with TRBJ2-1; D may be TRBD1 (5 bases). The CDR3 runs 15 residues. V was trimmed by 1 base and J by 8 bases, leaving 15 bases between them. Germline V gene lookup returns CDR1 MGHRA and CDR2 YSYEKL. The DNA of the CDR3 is TGCGCCAGCAGCCAAGTTTCCAGCTGGGGCGATGAGCAGTTCTTC. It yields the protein CASSQVSSWGDEQFF.

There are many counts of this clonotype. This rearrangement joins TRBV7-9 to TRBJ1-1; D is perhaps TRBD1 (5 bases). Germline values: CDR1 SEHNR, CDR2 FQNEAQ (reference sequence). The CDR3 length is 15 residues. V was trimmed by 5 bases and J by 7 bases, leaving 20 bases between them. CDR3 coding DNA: TGTGCCAGCAGCCCCGGGGGACTTTTGCGACATGAAGCTTTCTTT. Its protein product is CASSPGGLLRHEAFF.

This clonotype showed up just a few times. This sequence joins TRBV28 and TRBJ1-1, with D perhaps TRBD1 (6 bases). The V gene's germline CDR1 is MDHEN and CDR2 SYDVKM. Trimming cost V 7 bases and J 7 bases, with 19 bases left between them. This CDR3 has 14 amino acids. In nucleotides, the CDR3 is TGTGCCAGCACTCCTGGGGGGCGACCCCTTGAAGCTTTCTTT. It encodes CASTPGGRPLEAFF. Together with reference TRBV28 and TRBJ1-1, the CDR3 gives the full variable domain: DVKVTQSSRYLVKRTGEKVFLECVQDMDHENMFWYRQDPGLGLRLIYFSYDVKMKEKGDIPEGYSVSREKKERFSLILESASTNQTSMYLCASTPGGRPLEAFFGQGTRLTVV.

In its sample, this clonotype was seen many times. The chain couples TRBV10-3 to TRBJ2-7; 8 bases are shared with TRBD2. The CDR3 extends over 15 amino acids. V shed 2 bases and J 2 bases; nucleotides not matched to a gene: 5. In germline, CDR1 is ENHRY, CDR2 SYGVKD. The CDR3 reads CAISETERGTYEQYV. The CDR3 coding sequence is TGTGCCATCAGTGAGACCGAGCGGGGGACCTACGAGCAGTACGTC.